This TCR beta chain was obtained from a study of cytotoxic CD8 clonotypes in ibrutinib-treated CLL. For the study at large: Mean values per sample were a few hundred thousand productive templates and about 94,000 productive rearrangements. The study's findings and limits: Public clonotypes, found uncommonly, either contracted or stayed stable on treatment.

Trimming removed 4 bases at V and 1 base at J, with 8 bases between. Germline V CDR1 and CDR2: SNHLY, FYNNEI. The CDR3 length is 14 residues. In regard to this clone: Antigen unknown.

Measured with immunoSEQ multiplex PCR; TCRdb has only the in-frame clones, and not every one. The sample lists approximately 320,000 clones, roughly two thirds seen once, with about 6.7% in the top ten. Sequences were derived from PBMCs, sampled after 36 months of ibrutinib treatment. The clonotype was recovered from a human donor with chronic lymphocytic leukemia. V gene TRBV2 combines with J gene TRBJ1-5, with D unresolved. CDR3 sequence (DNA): TGTGCCAGCAGTGCGAGGCGGAGCAATCAGCCCCAGCATTTT. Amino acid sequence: CASSARRSNQPQHF.